Listed here are 14 T cell receptor beta chains from one sample, sequenced in a study of control samples from healthy donors and cancer patients. Profiling relied on immunoSEQ multiplex PCR, and the TCRdb table lists in-frame clones only, not all of them. The data contain about 22,000 clones, about 80% of them singletons. The sample taken for sequencing was PBMCs. Receptors originate from a man aged 55 to 70 with head and neck cancer.

The chain has TRBV20-1 and TRBJ2-2; D possibly matches TRBD1 or TRBD2 (5 bases each). With 3 bases removed from V and 9 bases from J, the gap between germline ends came to 14 bases. The germline V gene encodes CDR1 DFQATT and CDR2 SNEGSKA (reference sequence). The CDR3 spans 13 residues. The chain's CDR3 is CSASLGPHRELFF. CDR3 sequence (DNA): TGCAGTGCTAGTCTGGGACCCCACCGGGAGCTGTTTTTT.

This chain joins TRBV10-2 and TRBJ1-1; possibly TRBD1 for D (5 bases). Per germline, CDR1 WSHSY and CDR2 SAAADI. The CDR3 spans 13 residues. Trimming stripped 4 bases from V and 6 bases from J, with 12 bases between. The DNA for the CDR3 is TGCGCCAGCAGTGTGCAGGGTCTTGCTGAAGCTTTCTTT. Translating it yields CASSVQGLAEAFF.

The chain combines TRBV29-1 with TRBJ2-6; D perhaps matches TRBD1 (5 bases). With 5 bases removed from V and 4 bases from J, the gap between germline ends came to 9 bases. Germline V CDR1 and CDR2: SQVTM, ANQGSEA. This CDR3 has 13 residues. CDR3 DNA sequence: TGCAGCGTTTTCAGGGCCGGGGCCAACGTCCTGACTTTC. Its translation: CSVFRAGANVLTF.

The rearrangement links TRBV9 to TRBJ1-1; D not resolved. Trimming stripped 0 bases from V and 5 bases from J, with 8 bases between. This CDR3 is 13 amino acids long. The germline V gene encodes CDR1 SGDLS and CDR2 YYNGEE. Here the CDR3 reads CASSVGVETEAFF. The CDR3 nucleotides read TGTGCCAGCAGCGTAGGGGTTGAGACTGAAGCTTTCTTT.

Relative to its sample, this clone is hyperexpanded. The chain has TRBV28 and TRBJ1-1, with D perhaps TRBD1 (6 bases). CDR1 is MDHEN and CDR2 is SYDVKM in the germline V gene. V lost 4 bases to trimming and J lost 4 bases, with 10 bases between them. The CDR3 has 13 amino acids. This chain's CDR3 is CASSSGAGTEAFF. The CDR3 bases are TGTGCCAGCAGTTCGGGGGCGGGCACTGAAGCTTTCTTT.

The V call is TRBV5-4, the J call TRBJ2-3; D uncertain. The CDR3 is 13 residues long. V lost 4 bases, J lost 5 bases, and 11 bases lay in between. Looked up from germline, CDR1 is SGHNT and CDR2 is YYREEE (reference sequence). The CDR3 region has the DNA TGTGCCAGCAGCCCCGGTAATGGAGATACGCAGTATTTT. As protein: CASSPGNGDTQYF. Together with reference TRBV5-4 and TRBJ2-3, the CDR3 gives the full variable domain: ETGVTQSPTHLIKTRGQQVTLRCSSQSGHNTVSWYQQALGQGPQFIFQYYREEENGRGNFPPRFSGLQFPNYSSELNVNALELDDSALYLCASSPGNGDTQYFGPGTRLTVL.

On this clone: Other DNA sequences from this sample encode an identical CDR3 as well. The gene calls are TRBV5-4 and TRBJ2-7; TRBD1 might be the D (5 bases). The V and J ends lost 0 bases and 2 bases respectively, with 9 bases between them. The CDR3 spans 14 residues. The germline gives CDR1 SGHNT, CDR2 YYREEE (reference sequence). The CDR3 loop is CASSLAEGAYEQYF. CDR3 in DNA: TGTGCCAGCAGCTTGGCAGAAGGGGCCTACGAGCAGTACTTC.

This clone was seen just once. V and J are TRBV19 and TRBJ1-1; TRBD1 might be the D (6 bases). V was shortened by 8 bases and J by 4 bases, with 20 bases between the two germline ends. The CDR3 consists of 15 residues. The germline V gene has CDR1 LNHDA and CDR2 SQIVND (reference sequence). Here the CDR3 DNA reads TGTGCCAGTCAGATTGGTCGGGGGCCGGGCACTGAAGCTTTCTTT. Residues: CASQIGRGPGTEAFF.

This chain connects TRBV18 to TRBJ2-7; 8 bases line up with TRBD1. Losses at the gene ends were 6 bases for V and 5 bases for J; bases not matched to a gene: 9. The CDR3 consists of 14 residues. From germline, CDR1 is KGHSH and CDR2 LQKENI. CDR3 sequence: CASSQGQGGNEQYF. The CDR3 DNA reads TGTGCCAGCTCGCAAGGACAGGGCGGGAACGAGCAGTACTTC.

A single count supports this clone. V gene TRBV19 combines with J gene TRBJ1-3; tentative D call: TRBD1 (5 bases). In germline, CDR1 is LNHDA, CDR2 SQIVND (reference sequence). V was pared by 6 bases and J by 9 bases, with 18 bases between. CDR3 length equals 14 residues. CDR3 region: CASSRQFSGGTIYF. The CDR3 coding sequence is TGTGCCAGTAGCCGTCAATTCTCTGGGGGCACCATATATTTT.

The V call is TRBV28, the J call TRBJ2-7; D gene ambiguous. The germline V and J ends were trimmed by 5 bases and 0 bases, with 17 bases remaining between them. Germline CDR1 reads MDHEN; CDR2 reads SYDVKM. The CDR3 runs to 16 residues. The CDR3, as DNA: TGTGCCAGCAGTAAACTCAACAAGGAGCTCTCCTACGAGCAGTACTTC. Its translation: CASSKLNKELSYEQYF.

Written as DNA, the CDR3 is TGCGCCAGCAGCTTCCCTTCCCCGCACCCCGGGACAGGTCAAGAGACCCAGTACTTC. Its translation is CASSFPSPHPGTGQETQYF. This chain uses TRBV5-1 with TRBJ2-5, with TRBD1 matching 8 bases. This CDR3 contains 19 residues. The trim removed 2 bases at V and 2 bases at J, leaving 17 bases unmatched. Germline assignment: CDR1 SGHRS and CDR2 YFSETQ.

The chain joins TRBV3-1 (or the pseudogene TRBV3-2) to TRBJ2-2, with 7 bases fitting TRBD1. The CDR3 extends over 17 amino acids. Losses at the gene ends were 3 bases for V and 0 bases for J; bases not matched to a gene: 7. Germline V gene sequence: CDR1 LGHDT, CDR2 YNNKEL (reference sequence). In nucleotides, the CDR3 is TGTGCCAGCAGCCAGAAACCTGGACAGGCGAACACCGGGGAGCTGTTTTTT. Its translation: CASSQKPGQANTGELFF.

The V and J genes are TRBV6-1 and TRBJ2-1, with 8 bases matching TRBD2. Germline assignment: CDR1 MNHNS and CDR2 SASEGT. This CDR3 spans 17 amino acids. V gave up 1 base and J gave up 2 bases; unmatched junction bases: 7. The CDR3 spells CASSEEKGSGTYNEQFF. The CDR3 DNA sequence: TGTGCCAGCAGTGAAGAAAAGGGTAGCGGGACCTACAATGAGCAGTTCTTC.